The text below deals with one T cell receptor beta chain. Time point defined: pretreatment peripheral blood. Locally advanced or metastatic urothelial carcinoma was diagnosed in the patients. The source of the sample is a study of PD-L1 blockade in urothelial cancer. Study at large: Atezolizumab (1,200 mg intravenously every 3 weeks) began in about 2014 for patients. Samples of blood were analyzed 3 weeks (second dose) and 6 weeks after treatment start. Blood-derived samples held a median roughly 150,000 T cells.

The CDR3 totals 12 residues. CDR1 is SGDLS, CDR2 YYNGEE, per germline. Trimming removed 1 base from V and 6 bases from J, with 4 bases in between. Assay: immunoSEQ multiplex PCR; the TCRdb copy retains only in-frame clones and omits some. The sample shows 15,000 to 20,000 clones, 89% of them seen only once. This clonotype was sampled from a man aged 65 to 79 with urothelial cancer. Material: PBMCs, obtained around atezolizumab (anti-PD-L1) treatment. The chain links TRBV9 to TRBJ2-2; D gene ambiguous. This chain's CDR3 is CASSVLAGELFF. In DNA, the CDR3 is TGTGCCAGCAGCGTACTCGCCGGGGAGCTGTTTTTT.